A single sample gave rise to the 25 T cell receptor beta chains below, sequenced in a study of CD8+ T cells in alopecia areata. cDNA serving as the sequencing template came from extracted, reverse transcribed RNA. The table came from immunoSEQ multiplex PCR; TCRdb's copy has only in-frame clones and leaves some out. The sample contains 150,000 to 160,000 clones, more than 45% of which appear only once. The starting material was CD8+ T cells sorted from blood, obtained at week 0. The receptor set was obtained from a human donor with alopecia areata.

Only a few counts were recorded for this clone. The V gene is TRBV5-1, the J gene TRBJ2-1; 10 bases fit TRBD2. CDR3 length: 12 amino acids. The germline V gene has CDR1 SGHRS and CDR2 YFSETQ. Trimming at V came to 3 bases and at J to 10 bases, leaving 1 base not matched to a gene. CDR3 sequence reads: CASSWTSGEQFF. The CDR3 bases are TGCGCCAGCAGCTGGACTAGCGGCGAGCAGTTCTTC. Filled out from reference TRBV5-1 and TRBJ2-1, the complete variable domain reads KAGVTQTPRYLIKTRGQQVTLSCSPISGHRSVSWYQQTPGQGLQFLFEYFSETQRNKGNFPGRFSGRQFSNSRSEMNVSTLELGDSALYLCASSWTSGEQFFGPGTRLTVL.

The rearrangement links TRBV12-5 to TRBJ2-2; D uncertain. Germline CDR1 reads LGHNT; CDR2 reads FRNRAP. V was cut by 4 bases and J by 3 bases, with 3 bases left in between. There are 12 residues in the CDR3. CDR3 loop: CASGSHTGELFF. CDR3 sequence (DNA): TGTGCTAGTGGTTCCCACACCGGGGAGCTGTTTTTT.

This clone was seen only a few times. CDR3: CASSLAKGGTEAFF. CDR3 bases: TGTGCCAGCAGCTTAGCTAAGGGAGGGACTGAAGCTTTCTTT. The chain employs TRBV7-8 and TRBJ1-1; unclear D gene. The CDR3 spans 14 residues. Trimming removed 0 bases from V and 5 bases from J, with 10 bases in between. Germline loops: CDR1 SGHVS, CDR2 FQNEAQ.

This rearrangement joins TRBV4-3 to TRBJ2-5, with 9 positions matching TRBD1. This CDR3 is 16 amino acids long. The junction had 11 bases not matched to a gene; V was cut back by 4 bases and J by 5 bases. Germline V gene lookup returns CDR1 LGHNA and CDR2 YSLEER. Here the CDR3 DNA reads TGCGCCAGCAGCCCCCGACGGGACAGGGCCTTGGAGACCCAGTACTTC. This translates into CASSPRRDRALETQYF.

This clone occurred a few times. V is TRBV7-9 and J is TRBJ1-2; the match to TRBD1 covers 7 bases. V lost 6 bases and J lost 0; bases outside the gene matches: 7. CDR1 is SEHNR and CDR2 is FQNEAQ in the germline V gene (reference sequence). The CDR3 length is 15 residues. The CDR3 reads CASREGDRTNYGYTF. The CDR3 DNA reads as TGTGCCAGCAGGGAGGGGGACAGAACTAACTATGGCTACACCTTC.

The chain combines TRBV7-2 with TRBJ2-7; 7 nucleotides align to TRBD1. With V trimmed by 2 bases and J by 1 base, 2 bases remained unmatched. The CDR3 sequence is 14 residues long. The V gene's germline CDR1 is SGHTA and CDR2 FQGNSA. The CDR3 sequence is CASSLRDSSYEQYF. The CDR3 nucleotides read TGTGCCAGCAGCTTACGGGACAGTTCCTACGAGCAGTACTTC. Full variable domain (rest looked up from reference TRBV7-2 and TRBJ2-7): GAGVSQSPSNKVTEKGKDVELRCDPISGHTALYWYRQSLGQGLEFLIYFQGNSAPDKSGLPSDRFSAERTGGSVSTLTIQRTQQEDSAVYLCASSLRDSSYEQYFGPGTRLTVT.

This clone was counted only a few times. The chain combines TRBV7-7 with TRBJ2-2; the D gene could be TRBD1 or TRBD2 (5 bases each). V shed 5 bases and J shed 4 bases, with 11 bases lying between them. The CDR3 is 14 amino acids. Germline assignment: CDR1 SSHAT and CDR2 FNYEAQ (reference sequence). CDR3 DNA sequence: TGTGCCAGCAGCGTCAGGGCGGGCACCGGGGAGCTGTTTTTT. Its protein is CASSVRAGTGELFF.

This clone was detected a few times. V gene TRBV30 combines with J gene TRBJ1-4; D not certain. Looked up from germline, CDR1 is GTSNPN and CDR2 is SVGIG (reference sequence). Trimming took off 5 bases at V and 3 bases at J, with 10 bases between the two ends. This CDR3 region has 13 residues. The CDR3, as DNA: TGTGCCTGGGCCGGGAGTGCTAATGAAAAACTGTTTTTT. As protein: CAWAGSANEKLFF.

The rearrangement uses TRBV27 and TRBJ2-7; D possibly matches TRBD1 or TRBD2 (5 bases each). The germline V gene encodes CDR1 MNHEY and CDR2 SMNVEV (reference sequence). CDR3 length: 14 amino acids. V was trimmed by 6 bases and J by 1 base, leaving 13 bases between them. In DNA, the CDR3 is TGTGCCAGCAGCCCCGGGGCAGGTTCCTACGAGCAGTACTTC. Its protein is CASSPGAGSYEQYF.

The chain uses TRBV6-5 and TRBJ1-1; a possible D gene is TRBD1 (5 bases). The ends were cut back, 8 bases at V and 1 base at J, with 8 bases in the middle. Per the germline V gene, CDR1 is MNHEY and CDR2 is SVGAGI. The CDR3 has 12 residues. CDR3 nucleotides: TGTGCCAGCGGGGCAAGGAACACTGAAGCTTTCTTT. Translating it yields CASGARNTEAFF.

The V call is TRBV4-3, the J call TRBJ1-1, with D uncertain. The V and J ends lost 3 bases and 4 bases respectively, with 12 bases between them. This CDR3 contains 14 residues. The germline V gene has CDR1 LGHNA and CDR2 YSLEER. The CDR3 protein is CASSHLTGATEAFF. DNA for the CDR3: TGCGCCAGCAGCCACCTGACGGGAGCCACTGAAGCTTTCTTT.

V and J are TRBV23-1 and TRBJ2-7; no firm D call. TRBV23-1 is given ORF status, its function remaining uncertain. CDR3 length equals 14 residues. The V and J ends lost 0 bases and 6 bases respectively, with 12 bases between them. The CDR3 spells CASSQSAGFCEQYF. The CDR3 DNA sequence: TGCGCCAGCAGTCAATCCGCCGGGTTCTGCGAGCAGTACTTC.

The chain carries TRBV27 and TRBJ1-5; D is unresolved. The CDR3 loop spans 14 amino acids. Trimming took 7 bases from V and 3 from J, leaving 13 bases between them. Germline assignment: CDR1 MNHEY and CDR2 SMNVEV (reference sequence). CDR3 amino acids: CASNPRESNQPQHF. The CDR3 DNA sequence: TGTGCCAGCAACCCCAGAGAGTCCAATCAGCCCCAGCATTTT.

This chain links TRBV9 with TRBJ2-7, with D maybe TRBD1 (6 bases). The CDR3 is 13 residues long. Germline V CDR1 and CDR2: SGDLS, YYNGEE. Trimming removed 3 bases from V and 3 bases from J, with 10 bases in between. The CDR3 is CASSAGQLYEQYF. DNA of the CDR3: TGTGCCAGCAGCGCCGGACAGCTCTACGAGCAGTACTTC.

This clone was recorded only once. The chain couples TRBV13 to TRBJ1-1, with unresolved D. The V gene lost 1 base and the J gene lost 1 base, with 7 bases spanning the gap. Germline V gives CDR1 PRHDT, CDR2 FYEKMQ (reference sequence). The CDR3 sequence is 14 residues long. The CDR3: CASSLAVGNTEAFF. In DNA form, the CDR3 reads TGTGCCAGCAGCTTAGCGGTGGGGAACACTGAAGCTTTCTTT.

With regard to this clone: Because the CDR3 is missing its conserved closing phenylalanine or tryptophan, this is likely a read error. The chain uses TRBV25-1 and TRBJ1-6; D unclear. The germline V and J ends were trimmed by 5 bases and 10 bases, with 12 bases remaining between them. The CDR3 has 13 amino acids. Germline V CDR1 and CDR2: MGHDK, SYGVNS. CDR3 amino acids: CASSRDRGSPLHL. DNA for the CDR3: TGTGCCAGCAGTAGGGATCGGGGATCACCCCTCCACCTT.

The chain is built from TRBV25-1 and TRBJ1-2; D is undetermined. The CDR3 extends over 11 amino acids. Germline V lookup: CDR1 MGHDK, CDR2 SYGVNS. V was shortened by 6 bases and J by 5 bases, with 7 bases between the two germline ends. CDR3 residues: CASRSRYGYTF. DNA of the CDR3: TGTGCCAGCAGGAGCAGATATGGCTACACCTTC.

The V call is TRBV29-1, the J call TRBJ2-3, with 8 bases fitting TRBD2. Germline CDR1 reads SQVTM; CDR2 reads ANQGSEA. CDR3 length equals 13 residues. Losses at the gene ends were 7 bases for V and 3 bases for J; bases not matched to a gene: 6. CDR3 nucleotide sequence: TGCAGCGCTCCGGGACTAGTGACAGATACGCAGTATTTT. Translation gives CSAPGLVTDTQYF.

The V and J genes are TRBV27 and TRBJ2-7; 13 bases agree with TRBD2. This CDR3 is built from 15 residues. The junction had 8 bases not matched to a gene; V was cut back by 5 bases and J by 7 bases. Germline CDR1 MNHEY, CDR2 SMNVEV (reference sequence). CDR3 region: CASSAGLAGIGEQYF. In DNA, the CDR3 is TGTGCCAGCAGTGCGGGACTAGCGGGGATAGGAGAGCAGTACTTC.

The rearrangement uses TRBV29-1 and TRBJ1-2, with a possible D match to TRBD1 (5 bases). The germline V gene has CDR1 SQVTM and CDR2 ANQGSEA. V was shortened by 5 bases and J by 4 bases, with 11 bases between the two germline ends. This CDR3 is 12 amino acids long. CDR3 amino acids: CSVRDLSYGYTF. DNA for the CDR3: TGCAGCGTTAGGGACCTCTCCTATGGCTACACCTTC.

The CDR3 nucleotides are TGTGCCAGCAGCATCAGGTCTGGGGCCAACGTCCTGACTTTC. Translation gives CASSIRSGANVLTF. The chain links TRBV27 to TRBJ2-6; D not certain. The CDR3 consists of 14 residues. Germline V gene lookup returns CDR1 MNHEY and CDR2 SMNVEV (reference sequence). With 6 bases removed from V and 1 base from J, the gap between germline ends came to 7 bases.

This rearrangement joins TRBV11-2 to TRBJ1-1; D uncertain. Germline V gene data show CDR1 as SGHAT and CDR2 as FQNNGV. The CDR3 runs to 13 residues. The V end lost 7 bases, the J end lost 2 bases, and 11 bases lay between the germline ends. This CDR3 reads CASTSTGNTEAFF. The DNA of the CDR3 is TGTGCCAGCACCTCTACGGGAAACACTGAAGCTTTCTTT.

The V and J genes are TRBV7-9 and TRBJ1-2, with TRBD1 matching over 10 bases. V lost 7 bases to trimming and J lost 6 bases; unmatched junction nucleotides: 5. The CDR3 has 13 amino acids. Germline CDR1 SEHNR, CDR2 FQNEAQ (reference sequence). The CDR3 DNA sequence: TGTGCCAGCATTCCCGGGACAGGGGATGGCTACACCTTC. Protein: CASIPGTGDGYTF.

As for this clone: Other DNA sequences in this specimen translate into the identical CDR3. The V call is TRBV18, the J call TRBJ2-7, with D unclear. Looked up from germline, CDR1 is KGHSH and CDR2 is LQKENI. This CDR3 is 13 amino acids long. The ends were cut back, 2 bases at V and 2 bases at J, with 7 bases in the middle. The DNA for the CDR3 is TGTGCCAGCTCACCAGACGACACCTACGAGCAGTACTTC. This gives the protein CASSPDDTYEQYF.

This clone was detected a few times. Other DNA variants within this sample encode the same CDR3. The chain uses TRBV6-6 and TRBJ2-3, with D unclear. The CDR3 has 13 residues. The V gene lost 8 bases and the J gene lost 2 bases, with 11 bases spanning the gap. Germline assignment: CDR1 MNHNY and CDR2 SVGAGI (reference sequence). The DNA of the CDR3 is TGTGCCAGCCTTGCTGGAAACACAGATACGCAGTATTTT. Its translation is CASLAGNTDTQYF.